This T cell receptor (beta chain) was captured by sequencing in a study of naive and memory T cell subsets. Findings of the study overall: Possibly reflecting memory cells re-expressing CD45RA, a few larger clonotypes occurred in naive repertoires, especially CD8. In CD4 and CD8 cells, diversity dropped from naive through EMRA.

An equimolar mix of two oligonucleotides served as the beta constant-region primer for TRBC1 and TRBC2. Four rounds of PCR amplified the ligated cDNA using nested alpha and beta constant-region primers plus SP2. A single record per CDR3 protein comes from TCRdb applying MiXCR to the UMI-ligation and nested PCR reads. The sample has 150,000 or so distinct CDR3 sequences; 20% to 25% are singletons. V dropped 2 bases and J dropped 6; count of bases not matched to a gene: 7. Per germline, CDR1 SGHVS and CDR2 FQNEAQ. This CDR3 has 18 amino acids. This clonotype was recorded only once. Its specificity is not known.

Sample: naive CD4+ T cells from blood. This rearrangement joins TRBV7-8 to TRBJ2-2, with TRBD2 matching over 15 bases. The receptor was derived from a human donor in good health. As DNA, the CDR3 is TGTGCCAGCAGCTTATTAGGGGGACTAGCGGGAGGATCCGGGGAGCTGTTTTTT. It codes for CASSLLGGLAGGSGELFF.